This T cell receptor beta chain came from a study of human T cells and chemical hapten exposure. Total RNA extraction was carried out from unfractionated whole blood. CDR1 and CDR2 from the germline V gene are SGHRS and YFSETQ. V was cut by 0 bases and J by 2 bases, with 5 bases left in between. This CDR3 is 13 amino acids long. One entry per CDR3 protein, called by TCRdb with MiXCR from the 5' RACE reads. The sample holds approximately 80,000 distinct CDR3 sequences, about 15% seen once. This clonotype was sampled from a female donor in good health. The V and J genes are TRBV5-1 and TRBJ2-5; D call uncertain. CDR3: CASSLEVQETQYF. For the CDR3, the DNA is TGCGCCAGCAGCTTGGAGGTACAAGAGACCCAGTACTTC.